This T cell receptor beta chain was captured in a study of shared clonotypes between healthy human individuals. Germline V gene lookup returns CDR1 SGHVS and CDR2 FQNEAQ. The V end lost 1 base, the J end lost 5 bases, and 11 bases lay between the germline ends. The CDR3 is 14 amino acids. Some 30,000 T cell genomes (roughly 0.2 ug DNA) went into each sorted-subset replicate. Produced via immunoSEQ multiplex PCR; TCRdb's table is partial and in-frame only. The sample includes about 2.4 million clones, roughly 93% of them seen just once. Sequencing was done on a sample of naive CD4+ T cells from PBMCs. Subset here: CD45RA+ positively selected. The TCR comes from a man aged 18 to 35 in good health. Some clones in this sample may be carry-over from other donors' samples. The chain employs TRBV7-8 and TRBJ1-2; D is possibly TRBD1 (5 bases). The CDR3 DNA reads TGTGCCAGCAGCTTAGGCTCCGGGGCTTATGGCTACACCTTC. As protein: CASSLGSGAYGYTF.